The present TCR beta chain was sequenced within a study of cytomegalovirus exposure and HLA in healthy donors. The germline gives CDR1 SGHRS, CDR2 YFSETQ. This CDR3 contains 14 residues. Trimming cost V 0 bases and J 8 bases; bases outside gene matches: 2. 60 Vbeta and 13 Jbeta primers were used in PCR. Only in-frame clones appear in the TCRdb table, and some are missing; sequencing was by immunoSEQ multiplex PCR. Of fewer than 150,000 clones in the sample, around 69% were seen once. The clonotype originates from a middle-aged woman in good health and CMV-seropositive. The source material was PBMCs. The chain links TRBV5-1 to TRBJ1-6, with TRBD1 matching over 7 bases. CDR3 nucleotide sequence: TGCGCCAGCAGCTTGGGGGACAGTTATTCACCCCTCCACTTT. It specifies CASSLGDSYSPLHF.